A selection of T cell receptor beta chains follows, all from one sample in a study of blood T cell repertoires in COVID-19. The data were produced by immunoSEQ multiplex PCR, yet TCRdb's version contains in-frame clones alone and is incomplete. The repertoire has around 60,000 clones, around 90% of them found once; the top ten carry around 8.3%. The source material was peripheral blood. These receptors all stem from a human donor with active COVID-19. The donor label of this sample is uncertain. CDR3s include the opening cysteine and the closing phenylalanine or tryptophan. D genes are given only for firm matches. Clone sizes are given selectively: once, few, many, or a class where the clone is expanded.

j_gene	v_gene	d_gene	abundance	CDR3nt	CDR3aa
TRBJ1-1	TRBV5-1	.	few	TGCGCCAGCAGGGGGCTAGGGAACACTGAAGCTTTCTTT	CASRGLGNTEAFF
TRBJ2-1	TRBV2	TRBD2	few	TGTGCCAGCACCGATGGACTAGCGGGAGAGAATGAGCAGTTCTTC	CASTDGLAGENEQFF
TRBJ1-5	TRBV28	.	.	TGTGCCAGCAGTTTAACGGGGGGCAATCAGCCCCAGCATTTT	CASSLTGGNQPQHF
TRBJ2-5	TRBV7-9	.	.	TGTGCCAGCAGCTTACTGACAGAAGGGACCCAGTACTTC	CASSLLTEGTQYF
TRBJ2-1	TRBV21-1	.	.	TGTGCCAGCAGCAAAGAAGACAGATCCAATGAGCAGTTCTTC	CASSKEDRSNEQFF
TRBJ2-2	TRBV28	.	.	TGTGCCAGCAGTTCCTCAACACACACCGGGGAGCTGTTTTTT	CASSSSTHTGELFF
TRBJ1-6	TRBV7-8	TRBD1	.	TGTGCCAGCAGCCCGGGGACAGGCCCCTATAATTCACCCCTCCACTTT	CASSPGTGPYNSPLHF
TRBJ2-1	TRBV7-6	TRBD2	.	TGTGCCAGCAGCGGGTATTCGGGACTAGCGGGAGGGGTGGACTACAATGAGCAGTTCTTC	CASSGYSGLAGGVDYNEQFF
TRBJ2-3	TRBV7-9	TRBD2	.	TGTGCCAGCAGCTTACGTCCAGCGGGGGCAGATACGCAGTATTTT	CASSLRPAGADTQYF
TRBJ2-1	TRBV7-9	.	few	TGTGCCAGCAGATCTATCCGTGGACCGGACTTTGAGCAGTTCTTC	CASRSIRGPDFEQFF
TRBJ1-3	TRBV21-1	.	once	TGTGCCAGCAGCAAGTGGGACAGGGGAGATGGAAACACCATATATTTT	CASSKWDRGDGNTIYF
TRBJ2-5	TRBV5-1	.	once	TGCGCCAGCAGCTCCGGACAAGGGGAGACCCAGTACTTC	CASSSGQGETQYF
TRBJ1-2	TRBV5-8	.	.	TGTGCCAGCAGCTTGGAAACGGGGGATCTATACCATCGTGGCTACACCTTC	CASSLETGDLYHRGYTF
TRBJ2-3	TRBV3-1/TRBV3-2	TRBD2	.	TGTGCCAGCAGCCCGTCGGGACTAGCGACAGATACGCAGTATTTT	CASSPSGLATDTQYF
TRBJ2-3	TRBV6-2/TRBV6-3	TRBD2	.	TGTGCCAGCAGTTACTATACTAGCGGGGGCACAGATACGCAGTATTTT	CASSYYTSGGTDTQYF
TRBJ2-5	TRBV27	.	.	TGTGCCAGCAGTTTATACGAGGGGGAGGAGACCCAGTACTTC	CASSLYEGEETQYF
TRBJ1-5	TRBV7-2	.	.	TGTGCCAGCAGCTTATCAGGGGTCGGTCAGCCCCAGCATTTT	CASSLSGVGQPQHF
TRBJ2-5	TRBV7-9	.	.	TGTGCCAGCAGCCCCCAAGAGGTCCTTAAAGAGACCCAGTACTTC	CASSPQEVLKETQYF
TRBJ2-7	TRBV19	.	.	TGTGCCAGTAGCCTGGCTGGAGTTGCGGGGATATACGAGCAGTACTTC	CASSLAGVAGIYEQYF
TRBJ1-6	TRBV6-5	.	once	TGTGCCAGCAGTCAAAAAACAGGGTATAATTCACCCCTCCACTTT	CASSQKTGYNSPLHF
TRBJ2-1	TRBV3-1/TRBV3-2	TRBD2	.	TGTGCCAGCAGCCAAACTAGCGGGGGATACAATGAGCAGTTCTTC	CASSQTSGGYNEQFF
TRBJ2-7	TRBV7-2	TRBD2	.	TGTGCCAGCAGCCTCGGGACTAGCGGGAGGGCCTACGAGCAGTACTTC	CASSLGTSGRAYEQYF
TRBJ2-3	TRBV7-3	.	.	TGTGCCAGCAGCTTCGAGAGCACAGATACGCAGTATTTT	CASSFESTDTQYF
TRBJ1-5	TRBV18	TRBD1	.	TGTGCCAGCTCACGGGACAGGATTCAGCCCCAGCATTTT	CASSRDRIQPQHF
TRBJ1-6	TRBV2	.	.	TGTGCCAGCAGTGATAAAGTGAGCTCCTATAATTCACCCCTCCACTTT	CASSDKVSSYNSPLHF
TRBJ1-4	TRBV5-1	.	.	TGCGCCAGCAGTCCAAGAGGAGGGGCGATTAATGAAAAACTGTTTTTT	CASSPRGGAINEKLFF
TRBJ1-2	TRBV11-2	.	.	TGTGCCAGCAGCGTGGGGGCGCGGGGCTACACCTTC	CASSVGARGYTF
TRBJ2-2	TRBV30	.	.	TGTGCCTGGAGTGTACGGTGGACCGGGGAGCTGTTTTTT	CAWSVRWTGELFF
TRBJ2-7	TRBV4-1	.	.	TGCGCCAGCAGCCAAGATCTTGGACAGCCCTACGAGCAGTACTTC	CASSQDLGQPYEQYF
TRBJ2-1	TRBV9	.	.	TGTGCCAGCAGCGTAGAAGGGGTGCTACACAATGAGCAGTTCTTC	CASSVEGVLHNEQFF
TRBJ1-2	TRBV15	TRBD1	.	TGTGCCACCAGCAGAGACGGCAGGGGGCGCAGCGGCTACACCTTC	CATSRDGRGRSGYTF
TRBJ1-5	TRBV7-2	TRBD1	.	TGTGCCAGCAGCTTAACAGGGGCGCGGCAGCCCCAGCATTTT	CASSLTGARQPQHF
TRBJ2-3	TRBV5-1	TRBD2	.	TGCGCCAGCAGCGTACCACCGGGACTAGCGGGAGCCGGAGATACGCAGTATTTT	CASSVPPGLAGAGDTQYF
TRBJ2-2	TRBV29-1	TRBD1	once	TGCAGCGTGGGAGACAGGGTGGGCGGCGGGGAGCTGTTTTTT	CSVGDRVGGGELFF
TRBJ1-1	TRBV6-2/TRBV6-3	TRBD1	.	TGTGCCAGCAGTTCCGTCGACAGGGACCAGGCTTTCTTT	CASSSVDRDQAFF
TRBJ2-5	TRBV7-9	TRBD1	.	TGTGCCAGCAGCTTAGGCCTGTGGGGACAGGAACAAGAGACCCAGTACTTC	CASSLGLWGQEQETQYF
TRBJ2-5	TRBV20-1	.	once	TGCAGTGCTAGTGCCAGGGGCGAAAAAGAGACCCAGTACTTC	CSASARGEKETQYF
TRBJ1-2	TRBV10-3	TRBD1	few	TGTGCCATCAGTACAGGGGACTATGGCTACACCTTC	CAISTGDYGYTF
TRBJ1-4	TRBV6-5	.	.	TGTGCCAGCAGGACGGACAGTGCAACTAATGAAAAACTGTTTTTT	CASRTDSATNEKLFF
TRBJ2-3	TRBV30	TRBD2	.	TGTGCCTGGAGCCTAGCGGGATTAGGGGATACGCAGTATTTT	CAWSLAGLGDTQYF
TRBJ2-7	TRBV7-2	TRBD1	.	TGTGCCAGCAGCCGTACAGGGGCCCCCTACGAGCAGTACTTC	CASSRTGAPYEQYF
TRBJ2-5	TRBV27	TRBD2	.	TGTGCCAGCTCGACCGGGACTAGAGAGACCCAGTACTTC	CASSTGTRETQYF
TRBJ2-3	TRBV11-1	.	.	TGTGCCAGCAGCTTAGCGCCGGAGGATACGCAGTATTTT	CASSLAPEDTQYF
TRBJ2-5	TRBV24-1	TRBD1	.	TGTGCCACCAGTGATCGGACAGGGAAAGGGCAAGAGACCCAGTACTTC	CATSDRTGKGQETQYF
TRBJ1-5	TRBV18	TRBD1	.	TGTGCCAGCTCTCACAGGACGGAGGGACAGCATTTGCAGCCCCAGCATTTT	CASSHRTEGQHLQPQHF
TRBJ2-3	TRBV6-4	TRBD2	.	TGTGCCAGCAGCCCCGGGACTAGCGGGGGGGCAGGTGATACGCAGTATTTT	CASSPGTSGGAGDTQYF
TRBJ2-6	TRBV6-5	.	.	TGTGCCAGCAGCCTCCGGGGGAATGCCAACGTCCTGACTTTC	CASSLRGNANVLTF
TRBJ2-2	TRBV6-5	TRBD2	once	TGTGCCAGCAGTCCCCCAAGCGGGGGCGACGGGGAGCTGTTTTTT	CASSPPSGGDGELFF
TRBJ1-1	TRBV2	TRBD1	once	TGTGCCAGCAGTGAACCAGGGGGAAACACTGAAGCTTTCTTT	CASSEPGGNTEAFF